One sample yielded the 29 T cell receptor beta chains listed below, sequenced in a study of Ad26.COV2.S vaccination and SARS-CoV-2 variants. The repertoire was sequenced with immunoSEQ multiplex PCR; TCRdb's copy has only in-frame clones and lacks some. The table lists roughly 680,000 clones, around 90% of them singletons. As to treatment: some 19 received Ad26.COV2.S at low or high dose, single or two shots; about 5 received placebo; per-sample allocation not given. The samples were gathered on day 63 after the first injection of vaccine or placebo. Sequenced material: peripheral blood, taken in a trial of Ad26.COV2.S vaccine versus placebo. The receptors originated from a person aged 18-65 years who received the Ad26.COV2.S COVID-19 vaccine or a placebo.

The genes are TRBV30 and TRBJ2-1; TRBD1 aligns across 10 bases. Germline V gene sequence: CDR1 GTSNPN, CDR2 SVGIG (reference sequence). The CDR3 has 14 amino acids. The V segment lost 2 bases and the J segment 15 bases; nucleotides outside the gene matches: 13. In DNA, the CDR3 is TGTGCCTGGAGTAGACAGGGGGCACATGCATTTATGTTCTTC. Translated: CAWSRQGAHAFMFF.

Details on this clone: This same CDR3 is encoded by further DNA sequences in the sample. The chain carries TRBV6-5 and TRBJ1-1; 7 bases are shared with TRBD1. This CDR3 has 14 residues. The V gene end was trimmed by 0 bases and the J gene end by 4 bases; junction bases not matched to a gene: 2. Germline V CDR1 and CDR2: MNHEY, SVGAGI. The CDR3: CASSYSNRGTEAFF. The CDR3 DNA follows: TGTGCCAGCAGTTACTCGAACAGGGGCACTGAAGCTTTCTTT.

This clone was recorded only once. The chain couples TRBV7-9 to TRBJ1-1, with D perhaps matching TRBD1 (5 bases). V lost 4 bases and J lost 4, with 13 bases in between. The CDR3 is 14 residues long. The V gene's germline CDR1 is SEHNR and CDR2 FQNEAQ (reference sequence). The CDR3 DNA follows: TGTGCCAGCAGCTCGACCGGGACGATCACTGAAGCTTTCTTT. Protein sequence: CASSSTGTITEAFF.

The V call is TRBV27, the J call TRBJ1-2; D is undetermined. V was trimmed by 4 bases and J by 6 bases, leaving 12 bases between them. The germline CDR1 and CDR2 sequences are MNHEY and SMNVEV (reference sequence). This CDR3 contains 13 residues. CDR3 nucleotide sequence: TGTGCCAGCAGTTGGGCCGGTCAGAATGGCTACACCTTC. Its protein is CASSWAGQNGYTF.

This clone appeared once. The V call is TRBV5-1, the J call TRBJ1-4, with no clear D. Trimming removed 4 bases at V and 12 bases at J, with 13 bases between. The CDR3 runs 12 residues. Germline V gives CDR1 SGHRS, CDR2 YFSETQ. CDR3 nucleotides: TGCGCCAGCAGCGTGGGCCCTGGGGAACTGTTTTTT. It yields the protein CASSVGPGELFF.

A note on this clone: Within the sample, other DNA sequences also encode this same CDR3. J is TRBJ2-1 and V is TRBV19; 8 nucleotides agree with TRBD2. The germline gives CDR1 LNHDA, CDR2 SQIVND (reference sequence). After removal of 1 base from V and 1 base from J, the junction contained 3 bases not matched to a gene. The CDR3 spans 16 residues. CDR3 nucleotide sequence: TGTGCCAGTAGTATAGGGCTAGCGGGTTCCTACAATGAGCAGTTCTTC. Its protein is CASSIGLAGSYNEQFF.

This clone was seen only once. V usage is TRBV10-1 and J usage is TRBJ2-3, with 8 bases that match TRBD2. CDR3 length: 15 residues. Germline-derived CDR1 and CDR2 are WNHNN and SYGVQD (reference sequence). The ends lost 3 bases at V and 4 bases at J; junction bases unmatched: 6. CDR3 region: CASSESGRGSDTQYF. The CDR3 DNA is TGCGCCAGCAGTGAAAGCGGGAGAGGATCAGATACGCAGTATTTT.

The genes are TRBV7-9 and TRBJ2-5, with D possibly being TRBD2 (6 bases). Deletions cut 0 bases from V and 7 bases from J, with 12 bases between. Germline loops: CDR1 SEHNR, CDR2 FQNEAQ (reference sequence). The length of the CDR3 is 14 residues. CDR3 in DNA: TGTGCCAGCAGCTTAGCCGGGGATAGCGGGACCCAGTACTTC. It yields the protein CASSLAGDSGTQYF.

V is TRBV19 and J is TRBJ2-7, with 8 positions matching TRBD2. After removal of 5 bases from V and 0 bases from J, the junction contained 9 bases not matched to a gene. The CDR3 totals 16 residues. CDR1 LNHDA and CDR2 SQIVND come from the germline V gene (reference sequence). CDR3 in DNA: TGTGCCAGTAGTGAAATCCAAGCGGGGGCCTCCTACGAGCAGTACTTC. It codes for CASSEIQAGASYEQYF.

The genes are TRBV27 and TRBJ1-2; D gene unclear. Trimming left V 3 bases short and J 2 bases short, with 13 bases between. The CDR3 is made up of 15 amino acids. Germline V gene lookup returns CDR1 MNHEY and CDR2 SMNVEV (reference sequence). CDR3 nucleotides: TGTGCCAGCAGTTTGGTGAGTGGGAGGAACTATGGCTACACCTTC. It codes for CASSLVSGRNYGYTF.

This chain uses TRBV19 with TRBJ1-2; maybe TRBD1 (6 bases). Germline V gene lookup returns CDR1 LNHDA and CDR2 SQIVND (reference sequence). V was clipped by 7 bases and J by 7 bases, with 22 bases between them. The CDR3 consists of 15 residues. CDR3 protein: CASKGGFRAGAGYTF. The DNA of the CDR3 is TGTGCCAGTAAAGGGGGGTTTAGGGCAGGGGCTGGCTACACCTTC.

This chain connects TRBV7-2 to TRBJ2-3; D ambiguous. The CDR3 extends over 14 amino acids. Between the trimmed V and J ends, which lost 0 bases and 2 bases, there was a span of 6 bases. In germline, CDR1 is SGHTA, CDR2 FQGNSA. The CDR3 spells CASSLARTTDTQYF. CDR3 bases: TGTGCCAGCAGCTTAGCGAGGACCACAGATACGCAGTATTTT.

A few counts support this clone. The J gene is TRBJ2-7, the V gene TRBV7-9; 11 nucleotides align to TRBD2. The CDR3 loop spans 15 amino acids. J gave up 2 bases and V 3 bases, and 3 bases lay outside the gene matches. CDR1 SEHNR and CDR2 FQNEAQ come from the germline V gene (reference sequence). This CDR3 is CASSFNSGRAYEQYF. The CDR3, as DNA: TGTGCCAGCAGCTTCAATAGCGGGAGGGCCTACGAGCAGTACTTC.

The chain couples TRBV5-8 to TRBJ2-1, with 9 bases fitting TRBD2. Germline V gene sequence: CDR1 SGHTS, CDR2 YDEGEE. CDR3 length equals 16 residues. V shed 0 bases and J 9 bases; nucleotides not matched to a gene: 10. The CDR3, as DNA: TGTGCCAGCAGCTTGGGACAGGTGGCTAGCGGGGCTGAGCAGTTCTTC. Protein: CASSLGQVASGAEQFF.

The gene calls are TRBV6-2 or TRBV6-3 and TRBJ1-2; D call uncertain. This CDR3 has 17 residues. The germline V and J ends were trimmed by 2 bases and 2 bases, with 18 bases remaining between them. Germline assignment: CDR1 MNHEY and CDR2 SVGEGT. The CDR3 here is CASSYPEGRRVNYGYTF. The CDR3 DNA sequence: TGTGCCAGCAGTTACCCCGAGGGCAGGCGAGTAAACTATGGCTACACCTTC.

The rearrangement links TRBV11-3 to TRBJ2-1; TRBD2 is a possible D gene (5 bases). V was clipped by 3 bases and J by 3 bases, with 12 bases between them. CDR1 SGHNT and CDR2 YENEEA come from the germline V gene. CDR3 length equals 15 residues. CDR3 amino acids: CASSLSSSNYNEQFF. CDR3 DNA: TGTGCCAGCAGCTTGTCGTCTAGCAACTACAATGAGCAGTTCTTC.

The chain combines TRBV11-2 with TRBJ1-6; the D is unclear. This CDR3 is built from 13 residues. V lost 8 bases, J lost 0 bases, and 5 bases lay in between. Germline CDR1 and CDR2: SGHAT and FQNNGV. CDR3 amino acids: CASVGSYNSPLHF. The CDR3 nucleotides are TGTGCCAGCGTAGGCTCCTATAATTCACCCCTCCACTTT.

This clone was counted once. V usage is TRBV30 and J usage is TRBJ2-3, with 10 bases identical to TRBD2. J gave up 3 bases and V 4 bases, and 1 base lay outside the gene matches. CDR1 is GTSNPN, CDR2 SVGIG, per germline (reference sequence). This CDR3 spans 13 amino acids. DNA for the CDR3: TGTGCCTGGACTAGCGGGAGAACAGATACGCAGTATTTT. It specifies CAWTSGRTDTQYF.

The V gene is TRBV5-5, the J gene TRBJ1-6; D perhaps matches TRBD1 (6 bases). V lost 4 bases and J lost 3, with 11 bases in between. Germline CDR1 and CDR2: SGHKS and YYEKEE (reference sequence). This CDR3 has 15 residues. CDR3 DNA sequence: TGTGCCAGCAGCCCTACAGGGAACTATAATTCACCCCTCCACTTT. Protein product: CASSPTGNYNSPLHF.

Written as DNA, the CDR3 is TGCGCCAGCAGCTTGAGCGGGCCGAAAGATACGCAGTATTTT. Its protein is CASSLSGPKDTQYF. This sequence joins TRBV5-1 and TRBJ2-3; maybe TRBD2 (6 bases). The length of the CDR3 is 14 residues. Germline CDR1 reads SGHRS; CDR2 reads YFSETQ. V dropped 1 base and J dropped 5 bases, with 11 bases sitting between them.

The chain recombines TRBV3-1 (or the pseudogene TRBV3-2) with TRBJ2-7; 15 bases are shared with TRBD2. The CDR3 is 17 amino acids. V shed 0 bases and J 7 bases; nucleotides not matched to a gene: 7. Germline CDR1 is LGHDT and CDR2 is YNNKEL (reference sequence). CDR3 amino acids: CASSQEGRGLAGGEQYF. DNA for the CDR3: TGTGCCAGCAGCCAAGAAGGTAGGGGACTAGCGGGAGGAGAGCAGTACTTC.

J is TRBJ1-4 and V is TRBV30; D is unresolved. Germline lookup yields CDR1 GTSNPN and CDR2 SVGIG (reference sequence). CDR3 size: 12 residues. V lost 3 bases, J lost 8 bases, and 10 bases lay in between. The CDR3 loop reads CAWSSKYEKLFF. As DNA, the CDR3 is TGTGCCTGGAGCTCAAAGTACGAAAAACTGTTTTTT.

A single count supports this clone. The chain is built from TRBV30 and TRBJ1-5, with D perhaps TRBD1 (5 bases). The CDR3 has 13 amino acids. V lost 5 bases and J lost 2, with 10 bases in between. Germline V lookup: CDR1 GTSNPN, CDR2 SVGIG (reference sequence). The CDR3 loop reads CAWGTRGNQPQHF. The CDR3 nucleotides are TGTGCCTGGGGGACCCGGGGCAATCAGCCCCAGCATTTT.

This chain connects TRBV23-1 to TRBJ2-1, with D maybe TRBD1 (6 bases). TRBV23-1 is assigned to the ORF class and has an uncertain function. This CDR3 spans 17 amino acids. Trimming took 0 bases from V and 5 from J, leaving 17 bases between them. CDR3 amino acids: CASSQSVVDSKNNEQFF. CDR3 DNA sequence: TGCGCCAGCAGTCAATCGGTTGTGGACAGCAAGAACAATGAGCAGTTCTTC.

The chain joins TRBV4-2 to TRBJ2-1, with D possibly matching TRBD2 (6 bases). V lost 0 bases and J lost 4, with 10 bases in between. The CDR3 runs 15 residues. Germline V gene sequence: CDR1 LGHNA, CDR2 YNFKEQ. DNA of the CDR3: TGTGCCAGCAGCCAAGAAGCGGGCGGATACAATGAGCAGTTCTTC. It translates to CASSQEAGGYNEQFF.

The gene calls are TRBV7-3 and TRBJ2-3, with 11 positions matching TRBD2. Germline CDR1 SGHTA, CDR2 FQGTGA. The CDR3 spans 15 residues. V shed 2 bases and J 6 bases; nucleotides not matched to a gene: 4. The CDR3 loop reads CASSLASGGLDTQYF. Written as DNA, the CDR3 is TGTGCCAGCAGCTTAGCTAGCGGGGGGCTCGATACGCAGTATTTT.

This clone was detected only once. This chain uses TRBV7-2 with TRBJ2-5; perhaps TRBD1 as D (6 bases). This CDR3 has 14 residues. Germline-derived CDR1 and CDR2 are SGHTA and FQGNSA. Trimming pared 5 bases from V and 5 bases from J, leaving 15 bases between. In DNA form, the CDR3 reads TGTGCCAGCAGCCCCCCCGACGGACAGGAGACCCAGTACTTC. Amino acid sequence: CASSPPDGQETQYF.

The V call is TRBV6-1, the J call TRBJ1-1; D ambiguous. Germline V lookup: CDR1 MNHNS, CDR2 SASEGT. The CDR3 spans 14 residues. V was clipped by 2 bases and J by 2 bases, with 9 bases between them. The CDR3 spells CASSEMAANTEAFF. In DNA form, the CDR3 reads TGTGCCAGCAGTGAAATGGCAGCAAACACTGAAGCTTTCTTT.

The chain links TRBV20-1 to TRBJ2-7, with unresolved D. The germline V and J ends were trimmed by 3 bases and 1 base, with 10 bases remaining between them. Looked up from germline, CDR1 is DFQATT and CDR2 is SNEGSKA (reference sequence). The CDR3 has 13 residues. Here the CDR3 DNA reads TGCAGTGCTAGTTGGACGCAGTCCTACGAGCAGTACTTC. As protein: CSASWTQSYEQYF.